These 19 T cell receptor beta chains share one sample of origin, sequenced in a study of blood T cell repertoires in COVID-19. Assay used: immunoSEQ multiplex PCR; TCRdb lists only in-frame clones, some missing. The repertoire holds about 29,000 clones, about nine tenths seen once, with about a quarter in the top ten. The sequencing sample was made of peripheral blood. Receptors were obtained from a human donor with active COVID-19. The donor label of this sample is uncertain.

The chain carries TRBV6-1 and TRBJ2-7; no firm D call. This CDR3 comprises 13 residues. The ends were cut back, 1 base at V and 5 bases at J, with 9 bases in the middle. Germline-derived CDR1 and CDR2 are MNHNS and SASEGT. The CDR3 nucleotides read TGTGCCAGCAGTGAAGATGTGGGCGACGAGCAGTACTTC. Its protein is CASSEDVGDEQYF.

The chain links TRBV6-1 to TRBJ1-3, with 7 bases matching TRBD1. The V gene end was trimmed by 1 base and the J gene end by 2 bases; junction bases not matched to a gene: 5. Germline CDR1 is MNHNS and CDR2 is SASEGT. This CDR3 region has 16 residues. In nucleotides, the CDR3 is TGTGCCAGCAGTGAAGACCCGACAGGGACTGGAAACACCATATATTTT. It is translated as CASSEDPTGTGNTIYF.

The CDR3 nucleotides are TGTGCCAGCAGTATTCGACAGGGTCCGTCCGAGCAGTACTTC. Residues: CASSIRQGPSEQYF. The chain combines TRBV6-5 with TRBJ2-7, with TRBD1 identical over 7 bases. Germline-derived CDR1 and CDR2 are MNHEY and SVGAGI. The ends lost 5 bases at V and 6 bases at J; junction bases unmatched: 10. The CDR3 sequence is 14 residues long.

This clone is a singleton in its sample. This chain links TRBV11-2 with TRBJ1-2, with 7 bases that match TRBD1. The CDR3 covers 15 residues. The V and J ends lost 6 bases and 3 bases, in that order; junction bases with no gene match: 10. Germline lookup yields CDR1 SGHAT and CDR2 FQNNGV. CDR3 sequence (DNA): TGTGCCAGCAGTCATCGGGCCGACAGGGACTATGGCTACACCTTC. This encodes CASSHRADRDYGYTF.

This clone appeared a single time. The chain uses TRBV18 and TRBJ1-4, with D possibly being TRBD1 (5 bases). CDR1 and CDR2 (germline): KGHSH, LQKENI. V lost 8 bases, J lost 0 bases, and 10 bases lay in between. The CDR3 extends over 14 amino acids. The CDR3 loop is CASLPTATNEKLFF. Here the CDR3 DNA reads TGTGCCAGCCTTCCGACAGCAACTAATGAAAAACTGTTTTTT.

In its sample, this clone was seen once. The CDR3: CASSFEGYEQYF. The CDR3 nucleotides are TGTGCCAGCAGTTTCGAGGGCTACGAGCAGTACTTC. This chain joins TRBV12-3 or TRBV12-4 and TRBJ2-7; a possible D gene is TRBD2 (5 bases). Trimming took 3 bases from V and 3 from J, leaving 6 bases between them. This CDR3 is 12 amino acids long.

This chain joins TRBV29-1 and TRBJ2-7; unclear D gene. V was pared by 4 bases and J by 4 bases, with 8 bases between. CDR1 SQVTM and CDR2 ANQGSEA come from the germline V gene. The CDR3 extends over 11 amino acids. DNA of the CDR3: TGCAGCGTTGGAGACCGGTACGAGCAGTACTTC. Residues: CSVGDRYEQYF.

The genes are TRBV29-1 and TRBJ2-7, with 8 bases matching TRBD1. Germline V gene data show CDR1 as SQVTM and CDR2 as ANQGSEA. The CDR3 totals 14 residues. The trim removed 0 bases at V and 2 bases at J, leaving 3 bases unmatched. CDR3 in amino acids: CSVEETGVPYEQYF. The CDR3 coding sequence is TGCAGCGTTGAAGAGACAGGGGTTCCCTACGAGCAGTACTTC.

This clone showed up just a few times. This rearrangement joins TRBV19 to TRBJ2-2; TRBD2 matches 10 bases. Losses at the gene ends were 4 bases for V and 5 bases for J; bases not matched to a gene: 10. The CDR3 totals 17 residues. The germline V gene encodes CDR1 LNHDA and CDR2 SQIVND (reference sequence). CDR3 in amino acids: CASSTNLAGGLTGELFF. CDR3 DNA: TGTGCCAGTAGTACGAACTTAGCGGGAGGATTAACCGGGGAGCTGTTTTTT.

The V and J genes are TRBV7-9 and TRBJ1-5; 9 nucleotides align to TRBD1. The V and J ends lost 1 base and 9 bases, in that order; junction bases with no gene match: 10. This CDR3 region has 16 residues. Per the germline V gene, CDR1 is SEHNR and CDR2 is FQNEAQ (reference sequence). CDR3 amino acids: CASSLEVGQGGGPQHF. DNA of the CDR3: TGTGCCAGCAGCTTAGAGGTGGGACAGGGAGGGGGGCCCCAGCATTTT. The entire variable domain, with the rest obtained from reference TRBV7-9 and TRBJ1-5, is as follows: DTGVSQNPRHKITKRGQNVTFRCDPISEHNRLYWYRQTLGQGPEFLTYFQNEAQLEKSRLLSDRFSAERPKGSFSTLEIQRTEQGDSAMYLCASSLEVGQGGGPQHFGDGTRLSIL.

This chain joins TRBV19 and TRBJ2-3, with D perhaps matching TRBD1 (5 bases). Trimming cost V 6 bases and J 2 bases, with 12 bases left between them. There are 14 residues in the CDR3. CDR1 and CDR2 (germline): LNHDA, SQIVND (reference sequence). CDR3 DNA: TGTGCCAGTAGCAGGGCAGGCCCCACAGATACGCAGTATTTT. Translating it yields CASSRAGPTDTQYF.

J is TRBJ1-2 and V is TRBV28, with D perhaps TRBD1 (6 bases). Trimming pared 2 bases from V and 3 bases from J, leaving 10 bases between. Germline loops: CDR1 MDHEN, CDR2 SYDVKM. CDR3 length: 14 residues. As DNA, the CDR3 is TGTGCCAGCAGTTTAACAGGGCCCCACTATGGCTACACCTTC. It yields the protein CASSLTGPHYGYTF.

The chain couples TRBV6-5 to TRBJ2-1, with 9 bases aligning to TRBD2. CDR1 and CDR2 (germline): MNHEY, SVGAGI. Losses at the gene ends were 8 bases for V and 7 bases for J; bases not matched to a gene: 9. CDR3 size: 14 residues. CDR3 loop: CASGGGAVVNEQFF. CDR3 DNA sequence: TGTGCCAGCGGCGGGGGGGCCGTTGTAAATGAGCAGTTCTTC.

This clone was counted once. V and J are TRBV6-4 and TRBJ1-2; TRBD1 agrees at 7 bases. This CDR3 is built from 13 residues. Trimming at V came to 5 bases and at J to 8 bases, leaving 8 bases not matched to a gene. The germline CDR1 and CDR2 sequences are MRHNA and SNTAGT. CDR3 sequence (DNA): TGTGCCAGCAGTCAGGACAGGCTGGAAGGCTACACCTTC. The encoded protein is CASSQDRLEGYTF.

V gene TRBV5-6 combines with J gene TRBJ2-7, with D tentatively TRBD2 (7 bases). V was cut by 0 bases and J by 3 bases, with 16 bases left in between. The V gene's germline CDR1 is SGHDT and CDR2 YYEEEE. CDR3 length equals 16 residues. The CDR3 bases are TGTGCCAGCAGCTTGGGGGGGGGCTGGCGCGTCTACGAGCAGTACTTC. Encoded protein: CASSLGGGWRVYEQYF.

The chain recombines TRBV24-1 with TRBJ2-5; D is uncertain. Germline CDR1 KGHDR, CDR2 SFDVKD. The V and J ends lost 2 bases and 0 bases respectively, with 3 bases between them. The CDR3 length is 13 residues. CDR3 DNA: TGTGCCACCAGTGATTCTGACCAAGAGACCCAGTACTTC. The encoded protein is CATSDSDQETQYF.

The chain combines TRBV7-9 with TRBJ1-2; no definite D call. CDR1 and CDR2 (germline): SEHNR, FQNEAQ (reference sequence). Trimming stripped 1 base from V and 4 bases from J, with 10 bases between. This CDR3 is built from 14 residues. CDR3 protein: CASSLDPRSYGYTF. CDR3 coding DNA: TGTGCCAGCAGCTTAGATCCTCGGTCCTATGGCTACACCTTC. The full variable domain, in which reference TRBV7-9 and TRBJ1-2 provide the parts outside the CDR3, is DTGVSQNPRHKITKRGQNVTFRCDPISEHNRLYWYRQTLGQGPEFLTYFQNEAQLEKSRLLSDRFSAERPKGSFSTLEIQRTEQGDSAMYLCASSLDPRSYGYTFGSGTRLTVV.

The chain has TRBV7-8 and TRBJ1-5, with TRBD1 identical over 10 bases. The CDR3 runs to 15 residues. Looked up from germline, CDR1 is SGHVS and CDR2 is FQNEAQ. Unmatched junction bases numbered 3, after V lost 4 bases and J lost 3 bases. CDR3 residues: CASSWGQGNNQPQHF. Written as DNA, the CDR3 is TGTGCCAGCAGCTGGGGACAGGGGAACAATCAGCCCCAGCATTTT.

There are a few counts of this clone. The chain couples TRBV6-2 or TRBV6-3 to TRBJ2-7, with unresolved D. The CDR3 consists of 15 residues. Trimming removed 5 bases at V and 3 bases at J, with 17 bases between. CDR1 MNHEY and CDR2 SVGEGT come from the germline V gene. The CDR3 is CASSHRGGENYEQYF. Here the CDR3 DNA reads TGTGCCAGCAGTCACCGCGGCGGCGAAAACTACGAGCAGTACTTC.